The rows below give T cell receptor beta chains drawn from one sample of a study of siplizumab effects on memory and regulatory T cells. TCRdb's copy holds only in-frame clones and misses some; the assay was immunoSEQ multiplex PCR. This repertoire shows 90,000 to 150,000 clones, 90% to 95% found once; its top ten account for roughly 0.16%. The source material was non-Treg CD4+ T cells sorted from blood. These receptors were taken from a human donor in good health. Both conserved end residues are part of each CDR3. The order of the fields is J gene, V gene, clone size, CDR3 protein. Clone size is given for some rows only: seen once, a few or many times, or a class if the clone is expanded.

>TRBJ1-2|TRBV6-5|-
CASSYRQGLDGYTF
>TRBJ2-3|TRBV14|-
CASSQAGLADLTDTQYF
>TRBJ2-5|TRBV6-1|-
CASRSRGLGDQYF
>TRBJ2-3|TRBV7-2|-
CASRARGADTDTQYF
>TRBJ1-1|TRBV6-1|-
CASSEDEGPPTEAFF
>TRBJ1-1|TRBV19|-
CASINKGRTEAFF
>TRBJ1-6|TRBV7-2|-
CASSFGTVGSPLHF
>TRBJ2-7|TRBV10-3|-
CAISEQKGQNYEQYF
>TRBJ1-6|TRBV19|-
CASGQDIRSYNSPLHF
>TRBJ1-1|TRBV6-6|-
CASSGATEAFF
>TRBJ1-4|TRBV7-6|-
CASSARQDREKLFF
>TRBJ1-1|TRBV19|-
CASSMWEAGDTEAFF
>TRBJ1-6|TRBV2|-
CASSEGRLSPLHF
>TRBJ1-4|TRBV27|-
CASSPDRAPHEKLFF
>TRBJ1-2|TRBV7-9|-
CASSLVAGGIYGYTF
>TRBJ2-7|TRBV4-1|-
CASSRPDKSYEQYF
>TRBJ1-2|TRBV11-2|-
CASSQLQSYGYTF
>TRBJ1-3|TRBV30|-
CAWTGTGGNTIYF
>TRBJ2-3|TRBV5-1|-
CASSPDLAGGRGVPQYF
>TRBJ2-5|TRBV11-2|-
CASSWTGAGETQYF
>TRBJ1-6|TRBV6-5|few
CASSRTGPYNSPLHF
>TRBJ1-3|TRBV2|once
CASSRDRAGNTIYF
>TRBJ2-5|TRBV6-6|-
CASSYSTGREIQYF
>TRBJ1-1|TRBV5-5|once
CASSLGSGAEAFF
>TRBJ1-6|TRBV19|once
CASSIPSSYNSPLHF
>TRBJ2-3|TRBV5-1|-
CASSLASGGLGITDTQYF
>TRBJ2-7|TRBV29-1|-
CSVEKWTGSYEQYF
>TRBJ2-1|TRBV27|-
CASSELGLAVSTNEQFF
>TRBJ1-2|TRBV9|-
CASSQDPGRSNYGYTF
>TRBJ2-3|TRBV19|-
CASSPLGAAGGSTDTQYF
>TRBJ1-2|TRBV7-2|-
CASSPRQVAYGYTF
>TRBJ2-7|TRBV9|-
CASSVEGGREQYF
>TRBJ1-3|TRBV6-5|-
CASSPSKDTIYF
>TRBJ1-2|TRBV5-1|-
CASSFDSNYGYTF
>TRBJ1-4|TRBV5-1|-
CASGHELRGLFF
>TRBJ1-5|TRBV5-5|-
CASSLIDNQPQHF
>TRBJ1-2|TRBV19|-
CASSNSGNVGYTF
>TRBJ1-1|TRBV7-9|-
CASSLFPEAFF
>TRBJ2-1|TRBV19|-
CASSIGLAGGRSEQFF
>TRBJ2-6|TRBV25-1|-
CASSQRGSGANVLTF
>TRBJ2-7|TRBV11-2|-
CASSPRKGQAGEQYF
>TRBJ1-2|TRBV5-4|-
CASSLESNYGYTF
>TRBJ1-5|TRBV28|-
CASSLWGFNQPQHF
>TRBJ2-7|TRBV18|-
CASSRTGTGGWDEQYF
>TRBJ2-3|TRBV13|-
CASGGLAETNTQYF
>TRBJ2-7|TRBV30|-
CAWTLGGSYEQYF
>TRBJ1-3|TRBV12-5|-
CASGFGNSGNTIYF
>TRBJ2-7|TRBV7-9|once
CASSPPSGVHEQYF
>TRBJ2-5|TRBV18|-
CASSSGAVQETQYF
>TRBJ1-5|TRBV2|-
CASSHEGRGEQPQHF
>TRBJ1-1|TRBV18|-
CASSRTGTNTEAFF
>TRBJ1-5|TRBV2|-
CASSEMDPRNNQPQHF
>TRBJ2-7|TRBV5-1|once
CASSPLGGPEQYF
>TRBJ2-2|TRBV19|once
CAIRQEPNTGELFF
>TRBJ2-7|TRBV28|-
CASSLPGQGIYEQYF
>TRBJ2-6|TRBV5-4|-
CASSFLAPSGANVLTF
>TRBJ2-1|TRBV6-1|-
CASSEPGQGPDEQFF
>TRBJ2-1|TRBV28|-
CASSLMGGVNEQFF
>TRBJ1-2|TRBV5-1|few
CASKPSTGLWGYTF
>TRBJ2-7|TRBV7-9|-
CASSFGQVYEQYF